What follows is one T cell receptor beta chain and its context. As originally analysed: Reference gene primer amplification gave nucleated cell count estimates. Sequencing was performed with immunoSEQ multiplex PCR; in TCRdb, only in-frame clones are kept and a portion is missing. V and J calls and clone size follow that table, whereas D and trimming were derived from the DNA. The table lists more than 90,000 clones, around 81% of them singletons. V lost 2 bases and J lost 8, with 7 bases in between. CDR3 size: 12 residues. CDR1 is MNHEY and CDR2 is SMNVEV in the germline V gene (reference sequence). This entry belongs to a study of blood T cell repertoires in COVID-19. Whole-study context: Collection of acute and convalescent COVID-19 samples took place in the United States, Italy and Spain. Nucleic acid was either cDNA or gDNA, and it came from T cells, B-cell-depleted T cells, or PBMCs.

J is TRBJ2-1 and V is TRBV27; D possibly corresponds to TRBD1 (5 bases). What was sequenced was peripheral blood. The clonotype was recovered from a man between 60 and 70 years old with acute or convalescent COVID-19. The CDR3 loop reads CASSLRGHEQFF. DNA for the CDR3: TGTGCCAGCAGTTTAAGGGGCCATGAGCAGTTCTTC.